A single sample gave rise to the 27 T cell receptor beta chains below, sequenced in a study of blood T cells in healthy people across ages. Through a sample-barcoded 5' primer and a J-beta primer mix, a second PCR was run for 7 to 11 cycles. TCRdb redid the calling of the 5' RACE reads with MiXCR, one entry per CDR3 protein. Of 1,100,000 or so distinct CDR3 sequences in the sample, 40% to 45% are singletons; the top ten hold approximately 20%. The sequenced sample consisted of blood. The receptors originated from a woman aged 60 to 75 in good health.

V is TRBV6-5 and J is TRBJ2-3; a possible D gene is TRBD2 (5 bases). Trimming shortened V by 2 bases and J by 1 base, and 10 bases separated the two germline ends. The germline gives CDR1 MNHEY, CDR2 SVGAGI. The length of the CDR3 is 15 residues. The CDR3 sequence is CASSYPGMGTDTQYF. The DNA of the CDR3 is TGTGCCAGCAGTTACCCCGGGATGGGCACAGATACGCAGTATTTT.

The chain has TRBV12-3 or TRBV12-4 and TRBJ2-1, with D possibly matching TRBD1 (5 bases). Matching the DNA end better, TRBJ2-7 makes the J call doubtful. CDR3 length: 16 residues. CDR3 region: CASSLKGWSSYNEQYF. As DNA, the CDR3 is TGTGCCAGCAGTCTAAAGGGGTGGAGCTCCTACAATGAGCAGTACTTC.

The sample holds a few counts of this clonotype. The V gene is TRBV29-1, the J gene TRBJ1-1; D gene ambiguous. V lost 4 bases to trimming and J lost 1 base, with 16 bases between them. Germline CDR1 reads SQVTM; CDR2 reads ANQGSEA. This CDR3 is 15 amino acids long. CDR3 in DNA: TGCAGCGTTGCCCCTTCTCGAGGGTGGAACACTGAAGCTTTCTTT. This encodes CSVAPSRGWNTEAFF.

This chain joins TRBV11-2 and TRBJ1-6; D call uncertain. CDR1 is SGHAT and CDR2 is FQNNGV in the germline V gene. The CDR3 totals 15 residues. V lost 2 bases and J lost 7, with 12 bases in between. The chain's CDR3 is CASSLYLAGNSPLHF. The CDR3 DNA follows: TGTGCCAGCAGCTTATACCTGGCGGGAAATTCACCCCTCCACTTT.

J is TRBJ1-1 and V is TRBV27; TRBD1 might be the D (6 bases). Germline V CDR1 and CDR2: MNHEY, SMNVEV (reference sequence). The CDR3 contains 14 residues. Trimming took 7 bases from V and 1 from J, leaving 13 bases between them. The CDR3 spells CASNSRTENTEAFF. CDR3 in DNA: TGTGCCAGCAACTCACGGACAGAGAACACTGAAGCTTTCTTT.

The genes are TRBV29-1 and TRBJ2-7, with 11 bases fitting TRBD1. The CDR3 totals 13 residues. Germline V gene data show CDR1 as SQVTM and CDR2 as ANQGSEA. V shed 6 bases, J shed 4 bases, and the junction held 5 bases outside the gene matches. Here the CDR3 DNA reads TGCAGCGTCGGACAGGGGGCTTTGTACGAGCAGTACTTC. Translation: CSVGQGALYEQYF.

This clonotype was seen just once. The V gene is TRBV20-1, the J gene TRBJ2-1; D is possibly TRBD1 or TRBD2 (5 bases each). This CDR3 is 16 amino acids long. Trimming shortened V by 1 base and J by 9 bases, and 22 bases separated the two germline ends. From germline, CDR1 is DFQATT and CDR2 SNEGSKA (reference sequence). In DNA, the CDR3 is TGCAGTGCTAGAGCCAACCGGGACCACCTCCGGGGTGAGCAGTTCTTC. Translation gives CSARANRDHLRGEQFF.

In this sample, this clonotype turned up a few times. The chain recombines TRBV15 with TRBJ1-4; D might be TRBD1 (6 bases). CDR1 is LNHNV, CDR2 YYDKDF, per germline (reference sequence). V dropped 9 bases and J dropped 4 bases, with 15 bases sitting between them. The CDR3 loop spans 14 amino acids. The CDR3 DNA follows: TGTGCCACACGCAGGGGACAAAGTAATGAAAAACTGTTTTTT. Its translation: CATRRGQSNEKLFF. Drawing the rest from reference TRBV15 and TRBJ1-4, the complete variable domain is DAMVIQNPRYQVTQFGKPVTLSCSQTLNHNVMYWYQQKSSQAPKLLFHYYDKDFNNEADTPDNFQSRRPNTSFCFLDIRSPGLGDTAMYLCATRRGQSNEKLFFGSGTQLSVL.

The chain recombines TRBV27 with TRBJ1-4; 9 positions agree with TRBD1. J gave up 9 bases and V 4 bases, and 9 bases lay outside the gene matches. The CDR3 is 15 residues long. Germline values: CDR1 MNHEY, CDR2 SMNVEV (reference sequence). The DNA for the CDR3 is TGTGCCAGCAGTTCGGGGACAGGGATAGGGCAAAAACTGTTTTTT. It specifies CASSSGTGIGQKLFF.

The CDR3 reads CASSLLPGQGARGYTF. The CDR3 nucleotides are TGTGCCAGCAGCTTATTACCGGGACAGGGGGCGCGGGGCTACACCTTC. The rearrangement links TRBV7-9 to TRBJ1-2; 12 bases are shared with TRBD1. The germline gives CDR1 SEHNR, CDR2 FQNEAQ (reference sequence). The trim removed 2 bases at V and 8 bases at J, leaving 9 bases unmatched. CDR3 size: 16 residues.

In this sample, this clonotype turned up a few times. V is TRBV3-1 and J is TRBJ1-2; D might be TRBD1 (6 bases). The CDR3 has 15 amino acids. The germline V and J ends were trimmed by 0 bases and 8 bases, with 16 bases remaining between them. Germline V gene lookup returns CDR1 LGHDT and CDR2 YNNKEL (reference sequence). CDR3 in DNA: TGTGCCAGCAGCCAAGATCTCAACTCAGGGGTCGGCTACACCTTC. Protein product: CASSQDLNSGVGYTF.

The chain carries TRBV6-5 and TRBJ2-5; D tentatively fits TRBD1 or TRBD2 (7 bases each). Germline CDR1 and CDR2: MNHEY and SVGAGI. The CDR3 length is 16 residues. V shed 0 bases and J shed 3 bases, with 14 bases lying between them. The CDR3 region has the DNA TGTGCCAGCAGTTACTCGTATGCAGGGGGGGAAGAGACCCAGTACTTC. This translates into CASSYSYAGGEETQYF.

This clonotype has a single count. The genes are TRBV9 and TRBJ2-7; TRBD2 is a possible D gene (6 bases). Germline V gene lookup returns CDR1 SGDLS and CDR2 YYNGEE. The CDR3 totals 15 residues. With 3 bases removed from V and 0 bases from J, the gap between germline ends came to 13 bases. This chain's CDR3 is CASSEGGGNSYEQYF. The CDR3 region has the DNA TGTGCCAGCAGCGAGGGTGGCGGGAACTCCTACGAGCAGTACTTC.

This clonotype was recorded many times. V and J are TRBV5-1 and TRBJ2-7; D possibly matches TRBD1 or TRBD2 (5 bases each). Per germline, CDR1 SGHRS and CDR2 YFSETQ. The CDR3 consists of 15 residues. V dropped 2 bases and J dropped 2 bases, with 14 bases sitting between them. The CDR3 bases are TGCGCCAGCAGCTTAGGGGAGCCACCCGCCTACGAGCAGTACTTC. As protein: CASSLGEPPAYEQYF.

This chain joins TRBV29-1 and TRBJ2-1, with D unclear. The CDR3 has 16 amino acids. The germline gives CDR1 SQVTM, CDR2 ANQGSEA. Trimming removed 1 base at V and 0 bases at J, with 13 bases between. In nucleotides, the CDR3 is TGCAGCGTTGAAGGGGAAAGCGTAAGCTCCTACAATGAGCAGTTCTTC. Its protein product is CSVEGESVSSYNEQFF.

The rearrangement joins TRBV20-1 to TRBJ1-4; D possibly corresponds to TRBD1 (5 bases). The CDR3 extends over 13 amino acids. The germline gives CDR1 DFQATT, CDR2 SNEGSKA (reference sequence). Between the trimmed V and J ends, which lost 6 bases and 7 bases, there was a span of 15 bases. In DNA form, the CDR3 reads TGCAGTGCCTTAGGGGAAGCGAGTGAAAAACTGTTTTTT. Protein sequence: CSALGEASEKLFF.

CDR3 amino acids: CASRGTGRSPYEQYF. CDR3 nucleotide sequence: TGTGCCAGTAGGGGGACAGGACGAAGCCCCTACGAGCAGTACTTC. J is TRBJ2-7 and V is TRBV27; 8 nucleotides align to TRBD1. The CDR3 extends over 15 amino acids. Germline V gene lookup returns CDR1 MNHEY and CDR2 SMNVEV (reference sequence). V was pared by 9 bases and J by 2 bases, with 12 bases of the junction left unmatched.

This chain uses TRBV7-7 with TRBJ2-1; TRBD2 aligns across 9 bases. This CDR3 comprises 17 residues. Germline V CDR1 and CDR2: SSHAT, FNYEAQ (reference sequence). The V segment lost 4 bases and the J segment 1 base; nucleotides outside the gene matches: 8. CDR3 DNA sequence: TGTGCCAGCAGCTCAGGGCTAGCGGGGACTTCCTACAATGAGCAGTTCTTC. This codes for CASSSGLAGTSYNEQFF.

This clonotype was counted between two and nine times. The CDR3 nucleotides are TGCAGTGCTAGAGAGGCCGTAGGTGGGGGCGACGAGCAGTACTTC. This gives the protein CSAREAVGGGDEQYF. This chain connects TRBV20-1 to TRBJ2-7, with D perhaps matching TRBD1 (6 bases). This CDR3 is built from 15 residues. The germline CDR1 and CDR2 sequences are DFQATT and SNEGSKA (reference sequence). V lost 0 bases and J lost 5, with 17 bases in between.

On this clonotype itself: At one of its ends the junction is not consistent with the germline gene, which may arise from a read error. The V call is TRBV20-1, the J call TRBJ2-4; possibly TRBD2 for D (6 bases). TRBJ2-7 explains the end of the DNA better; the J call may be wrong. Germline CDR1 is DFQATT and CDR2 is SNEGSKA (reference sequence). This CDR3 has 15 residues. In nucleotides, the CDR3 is TGCAGTACTAGAGACCCAACCGGGAGTACTTACGAGCAGTACTTC. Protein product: CSTRDPTGSTYEQYF.

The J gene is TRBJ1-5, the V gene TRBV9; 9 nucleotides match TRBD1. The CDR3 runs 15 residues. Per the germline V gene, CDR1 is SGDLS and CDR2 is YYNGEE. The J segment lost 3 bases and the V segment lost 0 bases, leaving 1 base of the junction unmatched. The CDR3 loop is CASSVGQGDNQPQHF. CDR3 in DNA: TGTGCCAGCAGCGTAGGACAGGGGGACAATCAGCCCCAGCATTTT.

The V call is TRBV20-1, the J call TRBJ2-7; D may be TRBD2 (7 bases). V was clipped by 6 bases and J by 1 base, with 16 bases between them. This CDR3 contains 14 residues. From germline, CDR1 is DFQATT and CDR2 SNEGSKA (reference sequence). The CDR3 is CSAGGPRLSYEQYF. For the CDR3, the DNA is TGCAGTGCGGGGGGGCCTAGACTTTCCTACGAGCAGTACTTC.

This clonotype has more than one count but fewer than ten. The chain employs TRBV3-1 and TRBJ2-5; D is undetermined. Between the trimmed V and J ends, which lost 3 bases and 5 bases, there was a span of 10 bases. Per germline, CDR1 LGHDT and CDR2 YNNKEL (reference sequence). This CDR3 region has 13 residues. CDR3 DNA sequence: TGTGCCAGCAGCCAGGTGACAAGGGAGACCCAGTACTTC. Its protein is CASSQVTRETQYF.

CDR3 amino acids: CSATSSSGSNYNEQFF. In DNA, the CDR3 is TGCAGTGCAACATCCTCTAGCGGGAGTAACTACAATGAGCAGTTCTTC. The rearrangement joins TRBV20-1 to TRBJ2-1; the match to TRBD2 covers 10 bases. The V and J ends lost 6 bases and 3 bases, in that order; junction bases with no gene match: 11. Germline lookup yields CDR1 DFQATT and CDR2 SNEGSKA (reference sequence). The CDR3 contains 16 residues.

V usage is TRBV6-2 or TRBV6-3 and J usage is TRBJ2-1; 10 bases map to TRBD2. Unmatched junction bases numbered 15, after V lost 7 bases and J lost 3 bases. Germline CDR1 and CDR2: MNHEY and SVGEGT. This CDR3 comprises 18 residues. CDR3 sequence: CASTRGRGRTSGYNEQFF. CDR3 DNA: TGTGCCAGCACCCGAGGTAGGGGACGGACTAGCGGCTACAATGAGCAGTTCTTC.

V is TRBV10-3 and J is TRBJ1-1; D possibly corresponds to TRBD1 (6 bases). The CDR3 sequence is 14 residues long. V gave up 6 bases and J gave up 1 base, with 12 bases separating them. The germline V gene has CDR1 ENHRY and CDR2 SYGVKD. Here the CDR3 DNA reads TGTGCCATCAGCCCCGGGGGCAGGAACACTGAAGCTTTCTTT. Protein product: CAISPGGRNTEAFF.

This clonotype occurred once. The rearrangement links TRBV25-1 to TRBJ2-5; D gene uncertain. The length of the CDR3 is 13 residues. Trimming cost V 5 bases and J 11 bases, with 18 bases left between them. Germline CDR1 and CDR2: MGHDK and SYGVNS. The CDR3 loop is CASSPDIYNEQYF. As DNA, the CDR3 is TGTGCCAGCAGTCCCGACATCTACAATGAGCAGTACTTC.